This entry describes one TCR beta chain. This entry belongs to a study of blood T cell dynamics during melanoma immunotherapy. Germline V gene data show CDR1 as SGHKS and CDR2 as YYEKEE (reference sequence). Trimming took off 5 bases at V and 0 bases at J, with 12 bases between the two ends. The CDR3 has 14 amino acids. Stated time point: pre-treatment baseline. Libraries were prepared by immunoSEQ multiplex PCR; TCRdb keeps only in-frame clonotypes and omits some of them. The sample consists of around 13,000 clones, about 86% of them appearing once. This clonotype was obtained from a human donor with melanoma. The chain links TRBV5-5 to TRBJ2-7; D perhaps matches TRBD2 (6 bases). Material: blood, obtained from a patient treated with checkpoint blockade. The CDR3 coding sequence is TGTGCCAGCAGAAGCGGGCAGAGCTCCTACGAGCAGTACTTC. Residues: CASRSGQSSYEQYF.